This is a list of T cell receptor beta chains from one sample in a study of blood T cell repertoires in COVID-19. Produced via immunoSEQ multiplex PCR; TCRdb's table is partial and in-frame only. Of 190,000 or so clones listed, 75% to 90% are singletons. The specimen was PBMCs or T cells enriched from blood (not recorded which). The receptor set was obtained from a man aged 40-49 years who had recovered from COVID-19. The CDR3 runs from the conserved cysteine through the conserved F or W. A D gene is named only where the DNA matches it firmly. Part of the rows lack a size; the others show once, few, many or a class for expanded clones.

V gene	clone size	J gene	D gene	CDR3 DNA	CDR3 protein
TRBV2	-	TRBJ2-7	TRBD1	TGTGCCAGCAGCCGACAGGGCCCCTCCTACGAGCAGTACTTC	CASSRQGPSYEQYF
TRBV7-6	few	TRBJ1-6	-	TGTGCCAGCAGCCCGGCCACGGGCCTCCACTTT	CASSPATGLHF
TRBV5-1	-	TRBJ2-5	-	TGCGCCAGCAGCTTAACACAAGAGACCCAGTACTTC	CASSLTQETQYF
TRBV9	few	TRBJ1-5	-	TGTGCCAGCAGCGGGCAGGATTATCAGCCCCAGCATTTT	CASSGQDYQPQHF
TRBV12-3/TRBV12-4	-	TRBJ1-2	-	TGTGCCAGCAGTTTTTCGGGGGAAGGCTACACCTTC	CASSFSGEGYTF
TRBV11-1	-	TRBJ2-7	TRBD2	TGTGCCAGCAGCCCCAGGGGCGGGAGGGGCGCCTACGAGCAGTACTTC	CASSPRGGRGAYEQYF
TRBV4-1	-	TRBJ2-1	-	TGCGCCAGCAGCCAAGCCGGGACTCAGTACAATGAGCAGTTCTTC	CASSQAGTQYNEQFF
TRBV10-2	-	TRBJ2-1	TRBD2	TGCGCCAGCAGTGAGACACTAGCGGGTTCCCTCCGCAATGAGCAGTTCTTC	CASSETLAGSLRNEQFF
TRBV5-1	-	TRBJ1-1	TRBD1	TGCGCCAGCAGCACACCCGGGACAGGGGGCACTGAAGCTTTCTTT	CASSTPGTGGTEAFF
TRBV5-5	-	TRBJ1-1	-	TGTGCCAGCAGCTTGGGACAGGATCTGAACACTGAAGCTTTCTTT	CASSLGQDLNTEAFF
TRBV18	once	TRBJ2-3	TRBD2	TGTGCCAGCTCCCCCGGGACTAGCATTAGCACAGATACGCAGTATTTT	CASSPGTSISTDTQYF
TRBV7-2	-	TRBJ1-6	-	TGTGCCAGCACTCTTACTCCGGGGTCCCTCCACTTT	CASTLTPGSLHF
TRBV18	-	TRBJ2-1	TRBD2	TGTGCCAGCTCACTAGCGGGTTCCTACAATGAGCAGTTCTTC	CASSLAGSYNEQFF
TRBV30	-	TRBJ1-6	-	TGTGCCTGGACCCAGCGGCCTTCACCCCTCCACTTT	CAWTQRPSPLHF
TRBV2	once	TRBJ1-5	-	TGTGCCAGCAGTGAAGGGGGAGGTGGGACCCAGCATTTT	CASSEGGGGTQHF
TRBV29-1	-	TRBJ2-6	-	TGCAGCGTCATGGAGGGTTCCTCTGGGGCCAACGTCCTGACTTTC	CSVMEGSSGANVLTF
TRBV5-6	many	TRBJ1-1	-	TGTGCCAGCAGCAGAACAGGGATTGAAGCTTTCTTT	CASSRTGIEAFF
TRBV29-1	-	TRBJ1-2	-	TGCAGCGGAGGGCAGAGCTTTGGCTACACCTTC	CSGGQSFGYTF
TRBV19	-	TRBJ1-2	TRBD1	TGTGCCAGTAGTCTTCGACAGGGGGACGGCTACACCTTC	CASSLRQGDGYTF
TRBV20-1	-	TRBJ1-6	-	TGCAGTGCTAGTCGCAGGGCAAGTTCACCCCTCCACTTT	CSASRRASSPLHF
TRBV12-3/TRBV12-4	-	TRBJ1-1	TRBD1	TGTGCCAGCAGTTTTAGGGGGCGAGCTTTCTTT	CASSFRGRAFF
TRBV25-1	-	TRBJ1-1	-	TGTGCCAGCACTGAATCCAGGGTGAACACTGAAGCTTTCTTT	CASTESRVNTEAFF
TRBV14	few	TRBJ2-1	TRBD2	TGTGCCAGCAGCCAAGTTGTTCCGTCGGGACTAGCGGGAGGGTGGAATGAGCAGTTCTTC	CASSQVVPSGLAGGWNEQFF
TRBV18	-	TRBJ1-2	TRBD1	TGTGCCAGCTCACCCGGGCAGGGGGCTGGCTATGGCTACACCTTC	CASSPGQGAGYGYTF
TRBV5-4	-	TRBJ2-6	TRBD1	TGTGCCAGCAGCTTTTACAGGGGCGGCGTTTTCTCTGGGGCCAACGTCCTGACTTTC	CASSFYRGGVFSGANVLTF
TRBV28	-	TRBJ2-5	TRBD1	TGTGCCAGCAGTTTAAATGGACAGGGAAAGACCCAGTACTTC	CASSLNGQGKTQYF
TRBV7-2	-	TRBJ1-2	-	TGTGCCAGCAGCCCCTTAAAAGGGGCTCGAGCTAACTATGGCTACACCTTC	CASSPLKGARANYGYTF
TRBV2	-	TRBJ2-3	-	TGTGCCAGCAGTGAACGAAGGGGGAGTGTCGCAGATACGCAGTATTTT	CASSERRGSVADTQYF
TRBV4-2	few	TRBJ1-5	-	TGTGCCAGCAGCCAAGATTCAGGAGGCGATCAGCCCCAGCATTTT	CASSQDSGGDQPQHF
TRBV19	-	TRBJ1-1	-	TGTGCCAGTAGTATTCCTGGTGGGGCCAACACTGAAGCTTTCTTT	CASSIPGGANTEAFF
TRBV19	-	TRBJ1-4	-	TGTGCCAGTAGTAAGACAGTTGGTAATGAAAAACTGTTTTTT	CASSKTVGNEKLFF
TRBV9	once	TRBJ1-5	-	TGTGCCAGCAGTTCAGGGGTTTCTCAGCCCCAGCATTTT	CASSSGVSQPQHF
TRBV29-1	-	TRBJ2-7	TRBD1	TGCAGCGTTGAACGGGGGACAGGGCGTGTGGAGCAGTACTTC	CSVERGTGRVEQYF
TRBV7-9	-	TRBJ1-5	-	TGTGCCAGCAGCTTAGGGGGGAGGAACAATCAGCCCCAGCATTTT	CASSLGGRNNQPQHF
TRBV7-3	-	TRBJ2-3	-	TGTGCCAGCAGCCCCCCCGGGGGTCCCTTACTGTTCACAGATACGCAGTATTTT	CASSPPGGPLLFTDTQYF
TRBV19	few	TRBJ2-1	-	TGTGCCAGTAGTATATTGCTAGATGAGCAGTTCTTC	CASSILLDEQFF
TRBV19	-	TRBJ2-3	-	TGTGCCAGTAGCCAGGATAAGGGCACAGATACGCAGTATTTT	CASSQDKGTDTQYF